A selection of T cell receptor beta chains follows, all from one sample in a study of blood T cells in healthy people across ages. TCRdb re-derived calls from the 5' RACE reads in MiXCR, one entry per CDR3 protein. This table has some 760,000 distinct CDR3 sequences, roughly 25% appearing once. The same specimen was also included in a second study, on T cells of mothers and their children.

Sequencing input: blood. The origin of the receptors is a boy younger than 18 in good health. Both conserved end residues are trimmed from each CDR3.

TRBV7-3	TRBJ1-1	ASSFSGPFEAF
TRBV29-1	TRBJ2-5	SVEPLGARNEETQY
TRBV4-2	NA	ASSQEQLADYDEQF
TRBV28	TRBJ1-5	ATAVETGVYNQPQH
TRBV20-1	NA	SARGQQLYEQY
TRBV4-2	TRBJ1-2	ASSQAPEDYGYT
TRBV5-1	TRBJ2-1	ASRSGGESYNEQF
TRBV18	TRBJ2-7	ASSLSGKAYEQY
TRBV20-1	TRBJ2-1	SARNPQLAYNEQF
TRBV20-1	TRBJ2-2	SASRVTGELF
TRBV7-3	TRBJ2-2	ASSLYGTNTGELF
TRBV5-1	TRBJ2-7	ASSWGGPAYEQY
TRBV7-3	TRBJ2-1	ASSPLGLAGGNEQF
TRBV6-2/TRBV6-3	TRBJ2-5	ASSPWVEETQY
TRBV7-2	TRBJ1-4	ASSPDRVREKLF
TRBV20-1	TRBJ2-1	SAYPGLATNNEQF
TRBV6-4	TRBJ2-7	ASSDSMGYEQY
TRBV7-9	TRBJ1-4	ASSLGTGTTGEKLF
TRBV20-1	TRBJ1-1	SARDGGGGTEAF
TRBV5-1	TRBJ2-2	ASSNRDRGNTGELF
TRBV20-1	TRBJ1-2	SARAQGPYGYT
TRBV6-5	TRBJ1-2	ASRGAFGYT
TRBV12-3/TRBV12-4	TRBJ1-6	AGSPGQGTPLH
TRBV24-1	NA	ATSDFGWGQGGEQF
TRBV2	TRBJ2-3	ASSEEGGSGADTQY
TRBV12-3/TRBV12-4	TRBJ2-1	ATGTSADEQF
TRBV2	TRBJ1-1	ASSNSGVQAF
TRBV12-3/TRBV12-4	TRBJ2-5	ASSFDGGQETQY
TRBV7-2	TRBJ1-4	ASSSNFSDGNEKLF
TRBV6-5	TRBJ1-1	ASSPTNSYTEAF
TRBV7-9	TRBJ2-2	ASRPTSGGIITGELF
TRBV19	TRBJ1-2	ASSMSRDGYT
TRBV7-9	TRBJ1-2	ARNGVDGYT
TRBV28	TRBJ2-1	ASSSVQGADEQF
TRBV7-7	TRBJ1-4	ASRYHPGQVLEKLF
TRBV29-1	TRBJ2-3	SAARADTQY
TRBV5-4	TRBJ2-5	ASSLARTSGGRQY
TRBV7-3	TRBJ2-3	ASSQGDTDTQY
TRBV2	TRBJ2-5	ASSSGTRETQY
TRBV2	TRBJ2-7	ASMAGSYEQY
TRBV29-1	TRBJ2-4	SVWDLGKNIQY